This T cell receptor (beta chain) is from a study of T cells in Graves' hyperthyroidism and ophthalmopathy. The study, taken as a whole, reports: Blood also contained most expanded thyroid clonotypes above 0.001. Median prediction lead before ophthalmopathy onset was 6.5 months with the model.

In its sample, this clonotype was seen many times. Its target is unknown. TCR beta CDR3 sequences were amplified from RNA transcripts. TCR CDR3 underwent first-round RT-PCR with the HTBI primer set. Using its own MiXCR run on the multiplex PCR reads, TCRdb lists one record per CDR3 protein. The profile shows roughly 260,000 distinct CDR3 sequences, about 15% of them singletons. Any patient presenting with uncontrolled infection, other autoimmune disease, pregnancy or lactation was left out. Blood was obtained at the first hyperthyroidism diagnosis, which preceded any ophthalmopathy symptoms. Germline lookup yields CDR1 SGHKS and CDR2 YYEKEE (reference sequence). V lost 5 bases, J lost 2 bases, and 15 bases lay in between. The CDR3 sequence is 15 residues long.

This TCR derives from a woman in her forties with Graves' hyperthyroidism that later progressed to Graves' ophthalmopathy. This chain links TRBV5-5 with TRBJ2-3, with D perhaps TRBD2 (6 bases). The source material was blood. The CDR3: CASRTAAGFTDTQYF. As DNA, the CDR3 is TGTGCCAGCAGGACAGCGGCGGGGTTCACAGATACGCAGTATTTT.